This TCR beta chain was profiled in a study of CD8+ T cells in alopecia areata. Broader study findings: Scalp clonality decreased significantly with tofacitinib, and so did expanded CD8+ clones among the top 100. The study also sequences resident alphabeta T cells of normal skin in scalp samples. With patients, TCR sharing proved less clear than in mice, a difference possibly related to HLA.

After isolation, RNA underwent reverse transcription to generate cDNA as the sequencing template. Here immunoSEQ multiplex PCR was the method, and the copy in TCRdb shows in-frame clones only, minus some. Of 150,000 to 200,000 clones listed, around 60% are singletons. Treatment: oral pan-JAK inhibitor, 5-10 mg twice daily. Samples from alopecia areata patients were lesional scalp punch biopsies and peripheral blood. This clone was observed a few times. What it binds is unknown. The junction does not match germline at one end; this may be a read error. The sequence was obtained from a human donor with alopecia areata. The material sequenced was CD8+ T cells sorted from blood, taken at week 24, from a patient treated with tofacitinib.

The CDR3 loop reads CSGEPQGTEAFF. Here the CDR3 DNA reads TGCAGCGGTGAACCCCAGGGCACTGAAGCTTTCTTT. The chain links TRBV29-1 to TRBJ1-1; D is possibly TRBD1 (5 bases). This CDR3 is 12 amino acids long. Germline V CDR1 and CDR2: SQVTM, ANQGSEA.